One sample yielded the 5 T cell receptor beta chains listed below, sequenced in a study of blood T cells in healthy people across ages. Sample-barcoded 5' priming and a J-beta primer mix drove a second PCR of roughly 7 to 11 cycles. One entry per CDR3 protein results from TCRdb running MiXCR on the 5' RACE reads. The table records about 680,000 distinct CDR3 sequences, more than 40% of them present only once. The sample comprised blood. The receptors derive from a woman aged 60-70 years in good health.

For this clonotype: A clone one base away is much larger, so this may be a read error. The chain uses TRBV7-3 and TRBJ2-5; D ambiguous. The CDR3 sequence is 13 residues long. V lost 1 base, J lost 5 bases, and 8 bases lay in between. CDR1 and CDR2 from the germline V gene are SGHTA and FQGTGA. CDR3 in amino acids: CASSLSGMETQYF. The CDR3 DNA is TGTGCCAGCAGCTTAAGTGGGATGGAGACCCAGTACTTC. Looking up the rest from reference TRBV7-3 and TRBJ2-5 gives the full variable domain: GAGVSQTPSNKVTEKGKYVELRCDPISGHTALYWYRQSLGQGPEFLIYFQGTGAADDSGLPNDRFFAVRPEGSVSTLKIQRTERGDSAVYLCASSLSGMETQYFGPGTRLLVL.

The J gene is TRBJ1-6, the V gene TRBV20-1; D unclear. Trimming removed 7 bases from V and 4 bases from J, with 14 bases in between. The CDR3 length is 14 residues. Per the germline V gene, CDR1 is DFQATT and CDR2 is SNEGSKA (reference sequence). CDR3: CSVQEHAYNSPLHF. The CDR3, as DNA: TGCAGTGTCCAAGAACATGCATATAATTCACCCCTCCACTTT.

The chain uses TRBV20-1 and TRBJ2-7; TRBD1 matches at 11 bases. Trimming removed 0 bases from V and 6 bases from J; junction bases left unmatched: 7. The CDR3 is made up of 15 amino acids. Germline loops: CDR1 DFQATT, CDR2 SNEGSKA (reference sequence). Written as DNA, the CDR3 is TGCAGTGCTAGAGAAGGGACAGGGGGTACGTCCGAGCAGTACTTC. Amino acids: CSAREGTGGTSEQYF.

Many counts were recorded for this clonotype. CDR3 nucleotides: TGCGCCAGCAGCTCCTCTTTAGCAGCAGATACGCAGTATTTT. Residues: CASSSSLAADTQYF. V is TRBV5-1 and J is TRBJ2-3; D unclear. Between the trimmed V and J ends, which lost 3 bases and 4 bases, there was a span of 12 bases. Germline loops: CDR1 SGHRS, CDR2 YFSETQ. The CDR3 contains 14 residues.

The rearrangement links TRBV20-1 to TRBJ2-5; 13 nucleotides align to TRBD2. In germline, CDR1 is DFQATT, CDR2 SNEGSKA (reference sequence). Trimming at V came to 5 bases and at J to 4 bases, leaving 7 bases not matched to a gene. The CDR3 spans 15 residues. The CDR3 DNA is TGCAGTGCTCTTGGACTAGCGGGAGCCCCAGAGACCCAGTACTTC. Its translation: CSALGLAGAPETQYF.